The 27 T cell receptor beta chains reported below all come from one sample, sequenced in a study of glioma-infiltrating T cells after dendritic cell vaccination. This sample's time point: after dendritic cell vaccination, including at tumor progression/relapse. The method was immunoSEQ multiplex PCR; TCRdb's version includes in-frame clones alone and lacks a portion of them. The sample has more than 75,000 clones, roughly 80% seen once. The source was blood, collected after dendritic cell vaccination. All receptors derive from a human donor with glioblastoma.

The chain is built from TRBV6-6 and TRBJ2-2; possibly TRBD1 for D (5 bases). Germline loops: CDR1 MNHNY, CDR2 SVGAGI (reference sequence). This CDR3 contains 12 residues. Deletions cut 5 bases from V and 6 bases from J, with 7 bases between. The CDR3 DNA reads TGTGCCAGCAGTCAGGGATCCGGGGAGCTGTTTTTT. It yields the protein CASSQGSGELFF.

The chain couples TRBV6-5 to TRBJ2-7; tentative D call: TRBD1 (7 bases). CDR3 length equals 16 residues. The ends were cut back, 0 bases at V and 2 bases at J, with 14 bases in the middle. CDR1 MNHEY and CDR2 SVGAGI come from the germline V gene. The CDR3 DNA reads as TGTGCCAGCAGTTACTCGGGCGGGACAGTTCCCTACGAGCAGTACTTC. This translates into CASSYSGGTVPYEQYF.

A few counts support this clone. The gene calls are TRBV27 and TRBJ1-1; D gene uncertain. This CDR3 region has 13 residues. Trimming stripped 2 bases from V and 1 base from J, with 5 bases between. CDR1 and CDR2 from the germline V gene are MNHEY and SMNVEV (reference sequence). CDR3 DNA sequence: TGTGCCAGCAGTTTACAGGCGAACACTGAAGCTTTCTTT. Its translation is CASSLQANTEAFF.

This clone has only one observation. The chain employs TRBV30 and TRBJ2-1, with a possible D match to TRBD1 (6 bases). Trimming pared 0 bases from V and 7 bases from J, leaving 16 bases between. In germline, CDR1 is GTSNPN, CDR2 SVGIG (reference sequence). The CDR3 length is 15 residues. CDR3 amino acids: CAWSVRRGTNNEQFF. The CDR3 DNA is TGTGCCTGGAGTGTCCGCAGGGGTACAAATAATGAGCAGTTCTTC.

The chain combines TRBV10-3 with TRBJ1-2; 9 positions match TRBD1. The CDR3 loop spans 18 amino acids. Germline CDR1 and CDR2: ENHRY and SYGVKD. Losses at the gene ends were 3 bases for V and 4 bases for J; bases not matched to a gene: 15. CDR3 DNA: TGTGCCATCAGTGACCAAGGGGGACAGGGCGGGTCGAGCTATGGCTACACCTTC. It translates to CAISDQGGQGGSSYGYTF.

The genes are TRBV13 and TRBJ2-7; 10 bases fit TRBD1. Trimming at V came to 5 bases and at J to 5 bases, leaving 12 bases not matched to a gene. The germline CDR1 and CDR2 sequences are PRHDT and FYEKMQ (reference sequence). The length of the CDR3 is 16 residues. In nucleotides, the CDR3 is TGTGCCAGCAGCGTGGGGGTTGGGACAGGGGACCACGAGCAGTACTTC. It yields the protein CASSVGVGTGDHEQYF.

A few counts support this clone. This sequence joins TRBV27 and TRBJ1-1, with D unclear. This CDR3 has 15 amino acids. Germline V gives CDR1 MNHEY, CDR2 SMNVEV (reference sequence). Trimming took off 4 bases at V and 2 bases at J, with 14 bases between the two ends. The CDR3 DNA is TGTGCCAGCAGTTCTACGATTCTCCTTAACACTGAAGCTTTCTTT. Protein: CASSSTILLNTEAFF.

Only one count was recorded for this clone. The genes are TRBV7-6 and TRBJ1-2, with D possibly TRBD1 on 6 matching bases. This CDR3 spans 15 amino acids. Germline-derived CDR1 and CDR2 are SGHVS and FNYEAQ. With 6 bases removed from V and 3 bases from J, the gap between germline ends came to 17 bases. The CDR3 sequence: CASSSSGGPDYGYTF. DNA of the CDR3: TGTGCCAGCAGTTCGAGCGGGGGGCCAGACTATGGCTACACCTTC.

The chain has TRBV4-1 and TRBJ1-2; TRBD1 is a possible D gene (5 bases). This CDR3 contains 15 residues. Germline CDR1 reads MGHRA; CDR2 reads YSYEKL. The V and J ends lost 1 base and 8 bases respectively, with 17 bases between them. The CDR3 region has the DNA TGCGCCAGCAGCCAAGCACGGAGGGCGGAGGGGGGCTACACCTTC. Encoded protein: CASSQARRAEGGYTF.

This clone was seen only once. V and J are TRBV28 and TRBJ1-5; 7 bases line up with TRBD1. Germline CDR1 and CDR2: MDHEN and SYDVKM. There are 15 residues in the CDR3. The trim removed 3 bases at V and 4 bases at J, leaving 6 bases unmatched. CDR3 in DNA: TGTGCCAGCAGTTTTATAGGGGGCGGTAATCAGCCCCAGCATTTT. Amino acids: CASSFIGGGNQPQHF.

This clone was seen a handful of times. The chain uses TRBV10-1 and TRBJ2-7; D not certain. CDR1 is WNHNN and CDR2 is SYGVQD in the germline V gene (reference sequence). V was trimmed by 4 bases and J by 3 bases, leaving 13 bases between them. The CDR3 covers 14 residues. CDR3 nucleotides: TGCGCCAGCAGTGGCCAGGTCCCGATCTACGAGCAGTACTTC. This codes for CASSGQVPIYEQYF.

The rearrangement links TRBV18 to TRBJ2-2; 8 bases are a match to TRBD2. CDR1 is KGHSH and CDR2 is LQKENI in the germline V gene. The CDR3 has 16 amino acids. Trimming took 2 bases from V and 4 from J; bases not matched to a gene: 6. The CDR3 region is CASSPGSGGPTGELFF. The CDR3 nucleotides are TGTGCCAGCTCACCAGGCTCGGGGGGGCCCACCGGGGAGCTGTTTTTT.

The V call is TRBV7-8, the J call TRBJ2-3; 7 nucleotides match TRBD2. Germline V gene data show CDR1 as SGHVS and CDR2 as FQNEAQ. The V and J ends lost 4 bases and 3 bases, in that order; junction bases with no gene match: 13. The CDR3 consists of 17 residues. Written as DNA, the CDR3 is TGTGCCAGCAGCTCCCGCCCTGGCGGGGGAGGAACAGATACGCAGTATTTT. Encoded protein: CASSSRPGGGGTDTQYF.

J is TRBJ2-3 and V is TRBV6-1, with D possibly being TRBD2 (6 bases). Trimming took off 4 bases at V and 4 bases at J, with 12 bases between the two ends. From germline, CDR1 is MNHNS and CDR2 SASEGT. The CDR3 has 14 residues. Written as DNA, the CDR3 is TGTGCCAGCAGTGGCGGCGGGGAAGCAGATACGCAGTATTTT. This encodes CASSGGGEADTQYF.

This clone showed up just a few times. V gene TRBV6-5 combines with J gene TRBJ2-7; a possible D gene is TRBD1 (5 bases). Germline V gene lookup returns CDR1 MNHEY and CDR2 SVGAGI. The CDR3 covers 14 residues. Trimming took 6 bases from V and 1 from J, leaving 13 bases between them. The CDR3 bases are TGTGCCAGCAGACGACAGTCGGATTCCTACGAGCAGTACTTC. It is translated as CASRRQSDSYEQYF.

The rearrangement joins TRBV6-6 to TRBJ2-4; TRBD2 agrees at 7 bases. The V gene's germline CDR1 is MNHNY and CDR2 SVGAGI (reference sequence). The V gene end was trimmed by 2 bases and the J gene end by 6 bases; junction bases not matched to a gene: 7. This CDR3 is 15 amino acids long. Here the CDR3 reads CASSYGAGEGNIQYF. The CDR3 DNA sequence: TGTGCCAGCAGTTACGGGGCGGGGGAAGGAAACATTCAGTACTTC.

V is TRBV20-1 and J is TRBJ2-7; D gene unclear. Germline assignment: CDR1 DFQATT and CDR2 SNEGSKA (reference sequence). The ends were cut back, 4 bases at V and 3 bases at J, with 7 bases in the middle. The CDR3 length is 11 residues. The CDR3 reads CSATAHYEQYF. The CDR3 coding sequence is TGCAGTGCTACCGCACACTACGAGCAGTACTTC.

A remark on this clone: The junction differs from germline at one of its ends, possibly a read error. This sequence joins TRBV7-7 and TRBJ1-5, with D possibly TRBD1 on 5 matching bases. Per the germline V gene, CDR1 is SSHAT and CDR2 is FNYEAQ (reference sequence). CDR3 length: 16 amino acids. CDR3 protein: CASSLGAETFNQPQHF. DNA for the CDR3: TGTGCTAGCAGCTTAGGGGCAGAGACCTTCAATCAGCCCCAGCATTTT.

This chain joins TRBV19 and TRBJ1-1; TRBD1 is a possible D gene (5 bases). The length of the CDR3 is 15 residues. CDR1 and CDR2 (germline): LNHDA, SQIVND (reference sequence). With 0 bases removed from V and 10 bases from J, the gap between germline ends came to 18 bases. The CDR3: CASSIDFLTVTGAFF. As DNA, the CDR3 is TGTGCCAGTAGTATAGATTTCCTGACAGTCACGGGAGCTTTCTTT.

This rearrangement joins TRBV18 to TRBJ2-7; TRBD1 matches 9 bases. There are 14 residues in the CDR3. The germline gives CDR1 KGHSH, CDR2 LQKENI. The J segment lost 6 bases and the V segment lost 5 bases, leaving 8 bases of the junction unmatched. CDR3 DNA: TGTGCCAGCTCATTTCCGGGACAGGGCGCCGAGCAGTACTTC. Amino acids: CASSFPGQGAEQYF. Variable domain in full (rest from reference TRBV18 and TRBJ2-7): NAGVMQNPRHLVRRRGQEARLRCSPMKGHSHVYWYRQLPEEGLKFMVYLQKENIIDESGMPKERFSAEFPKEGPSILRIQQVVRGDSAAYFCASSFPGQGAEQYFGPGTRLTVT.

The chain couples TRBV2 to TRBJ1-2; no definite D call. There are 14 residues in the CDR3. V was cut by 8 bases and J by 2 bases, with 15 bases left in between. Per germline, CDR1 SNHLY and CDR2 FYNNEI. The CDR3, as DNA: TGTGCCAGCCTACCGCCTCTTCCCAACTATGGCTACACCTTC. It translates to CASLPPLPNYGYTF.

The chain carries TRBV6-1 and TRBJ1-1, with no clear D. Germline V gene sequence: CDR1 MNHNS, CDR2 SASEGT. This CDR3 has 15 amino acids. With 6 bases removed from V and 4 bases from J, the gap between germline ends came to 18 bases. CDR3 sequence (DNA): TGTGCCAGCAGCCCAGGAGGGCTAGGAGGCACTGAAGCTTTCTTT. Encoded protein: CASSPGGLGGTEAFF.

The chain has TRBV30 and TRBJ1-4; weak D call: TRBD1 (6 bases). Trimming took off 6 bases at V and 6 bases at J, with 17 bases between the two ends. The CDR3 totals 14 residues. From germline, CDR1 is GTSNPN and CDR2 SVGIG (reference sequence). CDR3 residues: CACNPGHGDEKLFF. The CDR3 nucleotides are TGTGCCTGTAACCCGGGACACGGAGATGAAAAACTGTTTTTT. The variable domain in full, completed from reference TRBV30 and TRBJ1-4, reads SQTIHQWPATLVQPVGSPLSLECTVEGTSNPNLYWYRQAAGRGLQLLFYSVGIGQISSEVPQNLSASRPQDRQFILSSKKLLLSDSGFYLCACNPGHGDEKLFFGSGTQLSVL.

This chain joins TRBV6-5 and TRBJ2-7, with TRBD1 matching over 7 bases. J was trimmed by 2 bases and V by 4 bases; bases with no gene match: 5. Germline V CDR1 and CDR2: MNHEY, SVGAGI. The CDR3 covers 14 residues. In DNA, the CDR3 is TGTGCCAGCAGTTTAGGGGGCAGTGCCTACGAGCAGTACTTC. The encoded protein is CASSLGGSAYEQYF.

The chain joins TRBV5-1 to TRBJ1-1; 11 bases fit TRBD1. CDR3 size: 17 residues. Unmatched junction bases numbered 6, after V lost 0 bases and J lost 2 bases. Germline values: CDR1 SGHRS, CDR2 YFSETQ. The CDR3 is CASSLAGTGGLNTEAFF. CDR3 coding DNA: TGCGCCAGCAGCTTGGCCGGGACAGGGGGATTAAACACTGAAGCTTTCTTT.

The chain links TRBV4-1 to TRBJ2-7, with 8 bases fitting TRBD1. With V trimmed by 4 bases and J by 1 base, 3 bases remained unmatched. The CDR3 has 14 amino acids. The germline V gene has CDR1 MGHRA and CDR2 YSYEKL. This CDR3 is CASSPQGESYEQYF. CDR3 in DNA: TGCGCCAGCAGCCCACAGGGGGAATCCTACGAGCAGTACTTC.

The chain uses TRBV19 and TRBJ2-7, with 8 bases lining up with TRBD1. Germline trimming cut 4 bases from V and 6 bases from J; bases unmatched to any gene: 2. The CDR3 is 12 residues long. CDR1 is LNHDA, CDR2 SQIVND, per germline (reference sequence). The CDR3 loop reads CASSTGGGEQYF. In nucleotides, the CDR3 is TGTGCCAGTAGTACAGGGGGCGGCGAGCAGTACTTC.